This paragraph covers one TCR beta chain sequence. Its antigen remains undetermined. Base-call qualities are not available, and no considerably larger clone is one nucleotide away. TCR CDR3 regions were amplified from genomic DNA by multiplex PCR using the deep immunoSEQ assay. Extracted genomic DNA from each cell subset was distributed evenly across all wells of several immunoSEQ 96-well plates, and each plate was treated as a replicate. For sorted subsets, about 210 ng of genomic DNA, equivalent to tens of thousands of T cell genomes, went into each replicate PCR. Purified libraries were measured with a Qubit 3.0 fluorometer, size-checked on a Bioanalyzer 2100, and measured again with the KAPA Library Quantification kit. Every immunoSEQ 96-well plate was sequenced on a separate single-read 150-cycle Illumina NextSeq 550 flow cell. From the authors' description of their analysis: The immunoSEQ output contained only junctional sequences without quality scores, so filtering could not match that applied to full-length reads. Sequences were annotated with PyIR, a Python wrapper for IgBLAST v1.9, using IMGT germline references to assign V/J genes and CDR3. Reads were filtered out if the reads had weak V/J assignments (E-value above 1e-6), no CDR3, stop codons, out-of-frame junctions, or ambiguous translated residues. V3J clonotypes were defined as sequences sharing the same inferred V gene, J gene, and CDR3 amino acid sequence. The percentage overlap between two repertoires was calculated by dividing the number of shared unique clonotypes by the size of the smaller repertoire. Three approaches were used to assess repertoire richness: RTK rarefaction, the Chao1 estimator, and Recon v2.1 estimates of unobserved clonotypes. Generation probabilities for all TCRbeta clonotypes obtained by the gDNA method from a handful of donors were computed using OLGA. TCRdb re-hosts the immuneACCESS table, in-frame sequences only. Its copies lack some clones; in the studies checked, an unresolved V gene accounts for under half of them, and the cause for the rest is not known. That table is the source of V, J and clone size, and D and trimming were worked out from the DNA. The sample contains 2 million to 2.5 million clones, 90% to 97% of them found a single time. Roughly 0.13% of the sample goes to the ten largest clones.

This specimen belongs to a study of shared clonotypes between healthy human individuals (dated by TCRdb to the early 2020s). The study in broad terms: A couple of women and three men aged 18 to 49 years were included in the cohort. For each donor, CD4 naive and CD4 memory were each given three plates, CD8 naive was given two plates, and CD8 memory was given one plate. To estimate repertoire size and how much clonotypes are shared between individuals, the study performed deep sequencing of blood TCR repertoires from a handful of healthy adults. To increase sequencing depth and limit assay-specific biases, TCR repertoire library preparation and sequencing were carried out by different laboratories using diverse techniques. Leukapheresis yielded between about 0.85 and 10 billion PBMCs per donor.

Beyond this particular receptor, the publication reports: Sampling was restricted to blood, and TCR repertoires in tissue are likely to differ from TCR repertoires in blood. Larger estimated clonotype richness was generally found for naive subsets than for memory subsets. The small number of donors limited the genetic and exposure-history diversity represented. Based on pairwise subsampling, the degree of clonotype sharing among donors was expected to be affected by sequencing depth. Clonotypes shared by all four sorted-subset donors showed higher generation probabilities than non-shared clonotypes. When a few donors were compared, the shared fraction of clonotypes was about 5.2% for naive CD4, 3.5% to 4% for naive CD8, 2.3% for memory CD4, and 0.35% to 0.4% for memory CD8. Incomplete sequencing was indicated by rarefaction of sorted-subset datasets, despite the large sequencing depth.

Healthy HIV-negative adults with no recently reported acute infections or vaccinations were included as donors. All donors were Caucasian adults living in Nashville, Tennessee, USA. Magnetic negative selection was used to enrich CD4+ T cells, after which naive cells were positively selected on CD45RA and the negative fraction became the memory subset. Blood was collected by leukapheresis, and PBMCs were isolated by Ficoll-Histopaque density gradient centrifugation and then cryopreserved in liquid nitrogen vapor phase. Purity and quantity of every magnetically sorted T cell population were checked by analytical flow cytometry. From each sorted fraction, genomic DNA was isolated and quantified by UV absorbance on a Nanodrop 2000c. The sequence was obtained from a man aged 18 to 30 in good health. What was sequenced was naive CD4+ T cells sorted from blood. In light of the paper, this sample's cell subset or site label describes: CD45RA+ positively selected.

CDR3 reads: CASSLESGNTIYF. The nucleotide sequence reads TGCGCCAGCAGCTTGGAATCCGGAAACACCATATATTTT. In this chain, TRBV5-1 is recombined with TRBJ1-3; the D gene lacks a confident call. Between the V and J ends, shortened by 0 bases and 4 bases respectively, the junction contains 5 bases. The cysteine opens and the phenylalanine closes a CDR3 of 13 amino acids. CDR3 DNA only is kept here, 39 bases in frame from base 1. From a lookup of the germline V gene, CDR1 and CDR2 are SGHRS and YFSETQ. With all but the CDR3 taken from the reference TRBV5-1 and TRBJ1-3 genes, the full variable domain is: KAGVTQTPRYLIKTRGQQVTLSCSPISGHRSVSWYQQTPGQGLQFLFEYFSETQRNKGNFPGRFSGRQFSNSRSEMNVSTLELGDSALYLCASSLESGNTIYFGEGSWLTVV.